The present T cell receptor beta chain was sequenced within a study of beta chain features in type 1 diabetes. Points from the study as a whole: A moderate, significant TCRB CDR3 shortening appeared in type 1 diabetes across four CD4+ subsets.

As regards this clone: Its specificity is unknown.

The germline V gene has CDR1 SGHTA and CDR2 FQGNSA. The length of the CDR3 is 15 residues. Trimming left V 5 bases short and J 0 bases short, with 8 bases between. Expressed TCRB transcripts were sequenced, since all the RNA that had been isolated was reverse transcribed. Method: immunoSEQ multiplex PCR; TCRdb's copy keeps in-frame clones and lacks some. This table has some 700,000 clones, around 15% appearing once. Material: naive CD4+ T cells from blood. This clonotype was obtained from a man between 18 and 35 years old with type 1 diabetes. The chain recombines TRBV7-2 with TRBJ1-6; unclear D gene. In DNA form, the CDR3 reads TGTGCCAGCAGCCCAGCCGGCTCCTATAATTCACCCCTCCACTTT. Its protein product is CASSPAGSYNSPLHF.